These T cell receptor beta chains were read from a single sample in a study of T cell repertoires in cytomegalovirus infection. TCRdb reanalysed the reads using MiXCR and keeps one entry per CDR3 protein. The sample carries about 250,000 distinct CDR3 sequences, over 9% recorded once. The sample comprised PBMCs. These receptors were collected from a human donor in good health (CMV status not recorded). Some clones in this sample may be carry-over from other donors' samples. CDR3s include the opening cysteine and the closing phenylalanine or tryptophan. D genes are given only for firm matches. Not every row has a clone size; where given, it reads once, few, many or a size class.

CDR3 DNA: TGTGCCAGCAGTCCTACAGTGCGCACTGAAGCTTTCTTT
CDR3 protein: CASSPTVRTEAFF
CDR3 length: 13
J gene: TRBJ1-1
D gene: -
V gene: TRBV28
clone size: once

CDR3 DNA: TGTGCCAGCAGCCAAGGACAGCTATACGAGCAGTACTTC
CDR3 protein: CASSQGQLYEQYF
CDR3 length: 13
J gene: TRBJ2-7
D gene: -
V gene: TRBV14
clone size: -

CDR3 DNA: TGTGCCAGCAGTGAATATTCCAGGGGCGAGCAGTACTTC
CDR3 protein: CASSEYSRGEQYF
CDR3 length: 13
J gene: TRBJ2-7
D gene: -
V gene: TRBV25-1
clone size: many

CDR3 DNA: TGCAGCGTTGACACGGATGGCTACACCTTC
CDR3 protein: CSVDTDGYTF
CDR3 length: 10
J gene: TRBJ1-2
D gene: -
V gene: TRBV29-1
clone size: many

CDR3 DNA: TGTGCCAGCAGCCCGCTGTTCGTCTCTAATGAAAAACTGTTTTTT
CDR3 protein: CASSPLFVSNEKLFF
CDR3 length: 15
J gene: TRBJ1-4
D gene: -
V gene: TRBV11-2
clone size: -

CDR3 DNA: TGTGCCAGCAGTCCCCCTCAGGGGCTAACGAACACCGGGGAGCTGTTTTTT
CDR3 protein: CASSPPQGLTNTGELFF
CDR3 length: 17
J gene: TRBJ2-2
D gene: -
V gene: TRBV28
clone size: few

CDR3 DNA: TGTGCCAGCAGCCCACGAGGGGCCGGCACTGAAGCTTTCTTT
CDR3 protein: CASSPRGAGTEAFF
CDR3 length: 14
J gene: TRBJ1-1
D gene: -
V gene: TRBV4-2
clone size: -

CDR3 DNA: TGCGCGGAGGGAGGTTTGGGAGCTAACTATGGCTACACCTTC
CDR3 protein: CAEGGLGANYGYTF
CDR3 length: 14
J gene: TRBJ1-2
D gene: -
V gene: TRBV29-1
clone size: -

CDR3 DNA: TGTGCCAGCAGCATGACAGGGTCTGGGGCCAACGTCCTGACTTTC
CDR3 protein: CASSMTGSGANVLTF
CDR3 length: 15
J gene: TRBJ2-6
D gene: TRBD1
V gene: TRBV7-2
clone size: many

CDR3 DNA: TGTGCTAGTGGTTTGGAAGGGAACACTGAAGCTTTCTTT
CDR3 protein: CASGLEGNTEAFF
CDR3 length: 13
J gene: TRBJ1-1
D gene: -
V gene: TRBV12-5
clone size: -

CDR3 DNA: TGTGCCAGCAGCTCGCGACACCGTGAGACCCAGTACTTC
CDR3 protein: CASSSRHRETQYF
CDR3 length: 13
J gene: TRBJ2-5
D gene: -
V gene: TRBV7-2
clone size: many

CDR3 DNA: TGTGCCAGCAGTGAAGCCCCCTCTGGTGGGGTCCACTCTGGGGCCAACGTCCTGACTTTC
CDR3 protein: CASSEAPSGGVHSGANVLTF
CDR3 length: 20
J gene: TRBJ2-6
D gene: -
V gene: TRBV6-1
clone size: many

CDR3 DNA: TGTGCCAGCAGCTCTTCCGGGGGGGCCGTAAATGAGCAGTTCTTC
CDR3 protein: CASSSSGGAVNEQFF
CDR3 length: 15
J gene: TRBJ2-1
D gene: TRBD2
V gene: TRBV11-3
clone size: many

CDR3 DNA: TGTGCCAGCCTCGGACTAGCGGGGAATGAGCAGTTCTTC
CDR3 protein: CASLGLAGNEQFF
CDR3 length: 13
J gene: TRBJ2-1
D gene: TRBD2
V gene: TRBV19
clone size: many

CDR3 DNA: TGTGCCAGCAGCCCCGGACAGGGGAAGGGCATTCAGTACTTC
CDR3 protein: CASSPGQGKGIQYF
CDR3 length: 14
J gene: TRBJ2-4
D gene: TRBD1
V gene: TRBV7-3
clone size: many

CDR3 DNA: TGCAGCGTTGAAAAGGGGCTCAATGAGCAGTTCTTC
CDR3 protein: CSVEKGLNEQFF
CDR3 length: 12
J gene: TRBJ2-1
D gene: -
V gene: TRBV29-1
clone size: -

CDR3 DNA: TGTGCCACCAGCAGAGATCTGGTGAACACTGAAGCTTTCTTT
CDR3 protein: CATSRDLVNTEAFF
CDR3 length: 14
J gene: TRBJ1-1
D gene: -
V gene: TRBV15
clone size: many

CDR3 DNA: TGTGCCAGCAGTGAATTGGCAGGGGTCACTGAAGCTTTCTTT
CDR3 protein: CASSELAGVTEAFF
CDR3 length: 14
J gene: TRBJ1-1
D gene: -
V gene: TRBV2
clone size: -

CDR3 DNA: TGCGCCAGCAGCCAACACACCGGACAGATGAACACTGAAGCTTTCTTT
CDR3 protein: CASSQHTGQMNTEAFF
CDR3 length: 16
J gene: TRBJ1-1
D gene: -
V gene: TRBV4-1
clone size: many

CDR3 DNA: TGCAGTGCTAGAGATAAAGCGGGGGGCGGCTTTGCCTACGAGCAGTACTTC
CDR3 protein: CSARDKAGGGFAYEQYF
CDR3 length: 17
J gene: TRBJ2-7
D gene: TRBD2
V gene: TRBV20-1
clone size: many

CDR3 DNA: TGTGCCAGCAGTTTTCTCAGAAGGGAGCAGTACTTC
CDR3 protein: CASSFLRREQYF
CDR3 length: 12
J gene: TRBJ2-7
D gene: -
V gene: TRBV12-3/TRBV12-4
clone size: many

CDR3 DNA: TGCAGTGCTAGAGTTCCGGACAGGACAAACTATGGCTACACCTTC
CDR3 protein: CSARVPDRTNYGYTF
CDR3 length: 15
J gene: TRBJ1-2
D gene: TRBD1
V gene: TRBV20-1
clone size: -

CDR3 DNA: TGTGCCAGTAGTACGGGTCAGTTTTACCGCGATGAGCAGTTCTTC
CDR3 protein: CASSTGQFYRDEQFF
CDR3 length: 15
J gene: TRBJ2-1
D gene: -
V gene: TRBV19
clone size: many

CDR3 DNA: TGTGCCAGCAGCTTATCCGGGACAGGGATCTCTGGGGCCAACGTCCTGACTTTC
CDR3 protein: CASSLSGTGISGANVLTF
CDR3 length: 18
J gene: TRBJ2-6
D gene: TRBD1
V gene: TRBV7-2
clone size: many

CDR3 DNA: TGCAGCGTTGAAGATCGGCGGACCACAGCTGGAAACACCATATATTTT
CDR3 protein: CSVEDRRTTAGNTIYF
CDR3 length: 16
J gene: TRBJ1-3
D gene: -
V gene: TRBV29-1
clone size: few

CDR3 DNA: TGTGCCAGCAGTGATGCGGGCAATGAGCAGTTCTTC
CDR3 protein: CASSDAGNEQFF
CDR3 length: 12
J gene: TRBJ2-1
D gene: -
V gene: TRBV2
clone size: few

CDR3 DNA: TGCAGTGCTAGAGATCCACCTGGAACAAATGAGCAGTTCTTC
CDR3 protein: CSARDPPGTNEQFF
CDR3 length: 14
J gene: TRBJ2-1
D gene: -
V gene: TRBV20-1
clone size: few

CDR3 DNA: TGTGCCACCAGCAGAGACCTGGGGGCGGTTCAGCCCCAGCATTTT
CDR3 protein: CATSRDLGAVQPQHF
CDR3 length: 15
J gene: TRBJ1-5
D gene: -
V gene: TRBV15
clone size: many

CDR3 DNA: TGTGCCAGCAGCTTTGGGCGGAGAGCCTACGAGCAGTACTTC
CDR3 protein: CASSFGRRAYEQYF
CDR3 length: 14
J gene: TRBJ2-7
D gene: -
V gene: TRBV5-6
clone size: few

CDR3 DNA: TGCAGTGCGGTACAGGGGGCGGGAGGAACTGAAGCTTTCTTT
CDR3 protein: CSAVQGAGGTEAFF
CDR3 length: 14
J gene: TRBJ1-1
D gene: TRBD1
V gene: TRBV20-1
clone size: -

CDR3 DNA: TGTGCCAGTAGTTCACCGGGCACGGACCCTACCTCGGAGCTGTTTTTT
CDR3 protein: CASSSPGTDPTSELFF
CDR3 length: 16
J gene: TRBJ2-2
D gene: -
V gene: TRBV19
clone size: -

CDR3 DNA: TGTGCCAGCAGCTTAGGCCTTAGCGGGGGCACAGATACGCAGTATTTT
CDR3 protein: CASSLGLSGGTDTQYF
CDR3 length: 16
J gene: TRBJ2-3
D gene: TRBD2
V gene: TRBV7-8
clone size: many

CDR3 DNA: TGCGCCAGCAGCCAAGATGGTGGGTATACGCAGTATTTT
CDR3 protein: CASSQDGGYTQYF
CDR3 length: 13
J gene: TRBJ2-3
D gene: -
V gene: TRBV4-3
clone size: few

CDR3 DNA: TGCGCCAGCAGCTTTTCGGTCCAAGAGACCCAGTACTTC
CDR3 protein: CASSFSVQETQYF
CDR3 length: 13
J gene: TRBJ2-5
D gene: -
V gene: TRBV5-1
clone size: -

CDR3 DNA: TGTGCCAGTGAACCAGGTCAGGGCCCCTACGAGCAGTACTTC
CDR3 protein: CASEPGQGPYEQYF
CDR3 length: 14
J gene: TRBJ2-7
D gene: -
V gene: TRBV19
clone size: -

CDR3 DNA: TGCAGCTTTGAATCCGGCCTCGAGCATTACTTC
CDR3 protein: CSFESGLEHYF
CDR3 length: 11
J gene: TRBJ2-7
D gene: -
V gene: TRBV29-1
clone size: -

CDR3 DNA: TGCAGTGCTAGAGTCCCCGGACAGCTTGAAGCTTTCTTT
CDR3 protein: CSARVPGQLEAFF
CDR3 length: 13
J gene: TRBJ1-1
D gene: -
V gene: TRBV20-1
clone size: few

CDR3 DNA: TGTGCCAGCAGTTACGGACAGCATAATTCACCCCTCCACTTT
CDR3 protein: CASSYGQHNSPLHF
CDR3 length: 14
J gene: TRBJ1-6
D gene: -
V gene: TRBV6-2/TRBV6-3
clone size: -

CDR3 DNA: TGTGCCAGCAGAAGAATTTTAATTCCGGGACTAGCGGGAAACACCGGGGAGCTGTTTTTT
CDR3 protein: CASRRILIPGLAGNTGELFF
CDR3 length: 20
J gene: TRBJ2-2
D gene: TRBD2
V gene: TRBV28
clone size: many

CDR3 DNA: TGCAGTGCGCCTCTCGCGGTGAGCTCCTACGAGCAGTACTTC
CDR3 protein: CSAPLAVSSYEQYF
CDR3 length: 14
J gene: TRBJ2-7
D gene: -
V gene: TRBV20-1
clone size: few

CDR3 DNA: TGTGCCAGCAGCTTAGAGGGCAGGGGACAGGGGATTCGGGCGACCCAGTACTTC
CDR3 protein: CASSLEGRGQGIRATQYF
CDR3 length: 18
J gene: TRBJ2-5
D gene: TRBD1
V gene: TRBV7-6
clone size: many

CDR3 DNA: TGTGCCAGCGGCCTGGGGGCAGGGGTTTACAATGAGCAGTTCTTC
CDR3 protein: CASGLGAGVYNEQFF
CDR3 length: 15
J gene: TRBJ2-1
D gene: -
V gene: TRBV6-2/TRBV6-3
clone size: many

CDR3 DNA: TGTGCCAGCAGCTTGGTGGGCCAGGGCTCTCCTCGGGAGACCCAGTACTTC
CDR3 protein: CASSLVGQGSPRETQYF
CDR3 length: 17
J gene: TRBJ2-5
D gene: -
V gene: TRBV5-5
clone size: few

CDR3 DNA: TGTGCCAGCAGTTTATCCGGGAGGTTGGGCGAGCAGTACTTC
CDR3 protein: CASSLSGRLGEQYF
CDR3 length: 14
J gene: TRBJ2-7
D gene: TRBD2
V gene: TRBV28
clone size: -

CDR3 DNA: TGTGCCAGCAGCTTAAATGCAGCCCGAGGGGGAAACATTCAGTACTTC
CDR3 protein: CASSLNAARGGNIQYF
CDR3 length: 16
J gene: TRBJ2-4
D gene: -
V gene: TRBV7-2
clone size: many

CDR3 DNA: TGTGCCAGCAGCTTCCTTGACAGGGGCGAGCAGTACTTC
CDR3 protein: CASSFLDRGEQYF
CDR3 length: 13
J gene: TRBJ2-7
D gene: TRBD1
V gene: TRBV7-3
clone size: many

CDR3 DNA: TGTGCCAGCAGCTTAGCGAGAGGGTACTATGGCTACACCTTC
CDR3 protein: CASSLARGYYGYTF
CDR3 length: 14
J gene: TRBJ1-2
D gene: -
V gene: TRBV7-7
clone size: many

CDR3 DNA: TGTGCCAGCAGCTTAGACCCTTTAGACGAGATATATGGCTACACCTTC
CDR3 protein: CASSLDPLDEIYGYTF
CDR3 length: 16
J gene: TRBJ1-2
D gene: -
V gene: TRBV7-2
clone size: many

CDR3 DNA: TGTGCCAGCAGCTTAGCTAGCTCCTATAATTCACCCCTCCACTTT
CDR3 protein: CASSLASSYNSPLHF
CDR3 length: 15
J gene: TRBJ1-6
D gene: -
V gene: TRBV7-2
clone size: many

CDR3 DNA: TGTGCCAGTAATTACGGACAGATGAACACTGAAGCTTTCTTT
CDR3 protein: CASNYGQMNTEAFF
CDR3 length: 14
J gene: TRBJ1-1
D gene: -
V gene: TRBV19
clone size: few

CDR3 DNA: TGTGCCAGCAGCTTTAGTTACTACGAGCAGTACTTC
CDR3 protein: CASSFSYYEQYF
CDR3 length: 12
J gene: TRBJ2-7
D gene: -
V gene: TRBV11-2
clone size: many

CDR3 DNA: TGTGCCAGCAGCTTAGATCCCAGGGGACGGGAAGATGGCTACACCTTC
CDR3 protein: CASSLDPRGREDGYTF
CDR3 length: 16
J gene: TRBJ1-2
D gene: -
V gene: TRBV7-8
clone size: many

CDR3 DNA: TGTGCCAGCAGTGTCACCGGGACTACTAATTCACCCCTCCACTTT
CDR3 protein: CASSVTGTTNSPLHF
CDR3 length: 15
J gene: TRBJ1-6
D gene: -
V gene: TRBV6-1
clone size: many

CDR3 DNA: TGTGCCAGTAGCGGGACAGGCAGCACAGATACGCAGTATTTT
CDR3 protein: CASSGTGSTDTQYF
CDR3 length: 14
J gene: TRBJ2-3
D gene: TRBD1
V gene: TRBV19
clone size: few

CDR3 DNA: TGTGCCAGCAGCTTGGGGGGCGCAGCTAATGAAAAACTGTTTTTT
CDR3 protein: CASSLGGAANEKLFF
CDR3 length: 15
J gene: TRBJ1-4
D gene: -
V gene: TRBV5-5
clone size: -